This T cell receptor (beta chain) was sequenced during a study of regulatory T cells in long-lasting Graves disease. The V end was cut by 6 bases, the J end by 6 bases, with 11 bases between. The germline V gene encodes CDR1 SNHLY and CDR2 FYNNEI. This CDR3 region has 13 residues. As for time point: persistent/refractory GD, antithyroid drugs over 5 years with positive TRAb. There was RNA extracted from PBMCs, and the TCR library was made from it. Assembly of TCR beta libraries relied on iRepertoire HTBI primers together with Arm-PCR of CDR3 regions. TCRdb reprocessed the multiplex PCR reads with MiXCR, giving one entry per CDR3 protein. The sample contains 350,000 to 450,000 distinct CDR3 sequences, 21% of which appear only once. This clonotype was seen only a few times.

This TCR was sampled from a female donor with Graves disease. The sample in question was peripheral blood mononuclear cells (PBMCs), obtained when the disease was refractory, from a patient treated with antithyroid drugs. The V and J genes are TRBV2 and TRBJ2-2, with a possible D match to TRBD1 (5 bases). CDR3 loop: CASSPRVPGELFF. CDR3 DNA sequence: TGTGCCAGCAGCCCCAGGGTACCCGGGGAGCTGTTTTTT.